The next 17 T cell receptor beta chains were all read from a single sample in a study of T cells after yellow fever vaccination (dated by TCRdb to the late 2010s). Library generation was performed with 5' RACE. The data were produced on an Illumina HiSeq 2500. TCRdb applied fastp at Q25 and MiXCR to the public reads, then kept only in-frame beta chains. Entries are consolidated by CDR3 protein sequence, retaining the most common genes and DNA. A total of hundreds of thousands of distinct CDR3 sequences appear in this sample, about 13% of them only once. Roughly an eighth of the sample lies in the top ten. Interpreted using the paper, the treatment or condition label stands for: live attenuated yellow fever vaccine strain. The sample was PBMCs, taken on the day of the yellow fever booster vaccination. These receptors came from a man younger than 40 who received the YFV17D yellow fever vaccine.

This clonotype was seen a handful of times. The V call is TRBV7-8, the J call TRBJ2-1; no firm D call. This CDR3 is 15 amino acids long. Trimming removed 5 bases from V and 1 base from J, with 12 bases in between. CDR1 is SGHVS and CDR2 is FQNEAQ in the germline V gene. CDR3: CASSPRPQSYNEQFF. The CDR3 bases are TGTGCCAGCAGCCCCAGACCCCAATCCTACAATGAGCAGTTCTTC.

This rearrangement joins TRBV28 to TRBJ2-7; TRBD1 matches at 11 bases. CDR3 length: 16 residues. Germline trimming cut 3 bases from V and 4 bases from J; bases unmatched to any gene: 8. Germline loops: CDR1 MDHEN, CDR2 SYDVKM. The DNA of the CDR3 is TGTGCCAGCAGTTTGGGGGGGGGACAGGGGGAGTACGAGCAGTACTTC. It encodes CASSLGGGQGEYEQYF.

The V and J genes are TRBV24-1 and TRBJ2-7; no definite D call. The CDR3 loop spans 13 amino acids. CDR1 and CDR2 from the germline V gene are KGHDR and SFDVKD. Trimming shortened V by 3 bases and J by 4 bases, and 9 bases separated the two germline ends. CDR3 DNA: TGTGCCACCAGTGATCCCCTCTATTACGAGCAGTACTTC. The encoded protein is CATSDPLYYEQYF.

This chain uses TRBV13 with TRBJ2-2, with D perhaps matching TRBD2 (6 bases). Trimming took 2 bases from V and 4 from J, leaving 14 bases between them. The germline CDR1 and CDR2 sequences are PRHDT and FYEKMQ (reference sequence). The CDR3 consists of 16 residues. CDR3 in DNA: TGTGCCAGCAGCTTAAGGCGGGGCTGGGGCACCGGGGAGCTGTTTTTT. It yields the protein CASSLRRGWGTGELFF.

The genes are TRBV5-6 and TRBJ2-7; no firm D call. Germline assignment: CDR1 SGHDT and CDR2 YYEEEE. This CDR3 region has 13 residues. V lost 4 bases, J lost 5 bases, and 13 bases lay in between. The CDR3 is CASSNWVGNEQYF. The CDR3 nucleotides are TGTGCCAGCAGCAACTGGGTGGGTAACGAGCAGTACTTC.

The chain is built from TRBV5-1 and TRBJ2-2, with D tentatively TRBD1 or TRBD2 (5 bases each). Trimming took 1 base from V and 6 from J, leaving 13 bases between them. Germline V gene sequence: CDR1 SGHRS, CDR2 YFSETQ. CDR3 size: 15 residues. The CDR3 reads CASSLTGASPGELFF. CDR3 sequence (DNA): TGCGCCAGCAGCTTGACCGGGGCGTCTCCCGGGGAGCTGTTTTTT.

The chain carries TRBV29-1 and TRBJ2-1; D tentatively fits TRBD1 or TRBD2 (5 bases each). Trimming stripped 8 bases from V and 9 bases from J, with 17 bases between. Germline V gene data show CDR1 as SQVTM and CDR2 as ANQGSEA. The CDR3 contains 12 residues. The DNA of the CDR3 is TGCAGCCCCCGATCCCTTGGGGGTGAGCAGTTCTTC. Protein: CSPRSLGGEQFF.

This sequence joins TRBV28 and TRBJ2-2; 11 nucleotides line up with TRBD2. This CDR3 is 17 amino acids long. Germline V gene sequence: CDR1 MDHEN, CDR2 SYDVKM. The V gene end was trimmed by 1 base and the J gene end by 6 bases; junction bases not matched to a gene: 7. Here the CDR3 reads CASSLSVLAGAAGELFF. As DNA, the CDR3 is TGTGCCAGCAGTTTATCGGTACTAGCGGGAGCCGCCGGGGAGCTGTTTTTT.

This sequence joins TRBV7-2 and TRBJ1-4; 9 nucleotides align to TRBD1. Germline CDR1 reads SGHTA; CDR2 reads FQGNSA. CDR3 length: 15 amino acids. Germline trimming cut 1 base from V and 5 bases from J; bases unmatched to any gene: 2. The CDR3 sequence: CASSLEDRGNEKLFF. The CDR3 DNA follows: TGTGCCAGCAGCTTAGAAGACAGGGGGAATGAAAAACTGTTTTTT.

The gene calls are TRBV25-1 and TRBJ2-5; TRBD2 agrees at 7 bases. The CDR3 totals 15 residues. Losses at the gene ends were 1 base for V and 2 bases for J; bases not matched to a gene: 4. In germline, CDR1 is MGHDK, CDR2 SYGVNS. CDR3 sequence (DNA): TGTGCCAGCAGTGAATTCGGGACTAAACAAGAGACCCAGTACTTC. Translation: CASSEFGTKQETQYF.

Ten or more counts support this clonotype. The CDR3 sequence: CASSLGPGGFDSPLHF. In DNA form, the CDR3 reads TGTGCCAGCAGCTTAGGTCCAGGGGGATTTGATTCACCCCTCCACTTT. The chain links TRBV7-2 to TRBJ1-6; 7 nucleotides match TRBD1. Germline V gene lookup returns CDR1 SGHTA and CDR2 FQGNSA. The CDR3 is made up of 16 amino acids. V lost 1 base, J lost 8 bases, and 8 bases stayed unmatched. Full variable domain (missing parts from reference TRBV7-2 and TRBJ1-6): GAGVSQSPSNKVTEKGKDVELRCDPISGHTALYWYRQSLGQGLEFLIYFQGNSAPDKSGLPSDRFSAERTGGSVSTLTIQRTQQEDSAVYLCASSLGPGGFDSPLHFGNGTRLTVT.

This clonotype showed up just a few times. The chain recombines TRBV12-3 or TRBV12-4 with TRBJ2-3; perhaps TRBD1 as D (5 bases). This CDR3 spans 15 amino acids. V lost 3 bases, J lost 0 bases, and 10 bases lay in between. CDR3 nucleotide sequence: TGTGCCAGCAGTTTTACGACAGATAGCACAGATACGCAGTATTTT. Translation gives CASSFTTDSTDTQYF.

This clonotype has only a few counts. The CDR3 sequence: CASSETEGTYEQYF. The CDR3 DNA reads TGTGCCAGCAGTGAGACAGAGGGGACCTACGAGCAGTACTTC. The chain combines TRBV6-1 with TRBJ2-7, with D possibly called TRBD1 or TRBD2 (5 bases each). The germline V gene has CDR1 MNHNS and CDR2 SASEGT. The CDR3 consists of 14 residues. V was pared by 3 bases and J by 2 bases, with 11 bases between.

CDR3 nucleotides: TGCGCCAGCAGCCAGGACCAGGCGGGGAAGGAGACCCAGTACTTC. Its protein is CASSQDQAGKETQYF. The chain employs TRBV4-3 and TRBJ2-5; D is possibly TRBD2 (6 bases). V lost 3 bases to trimming and J lost 5 bases, with 16 bases between them. The CDR3 length is 15 residues. In germline, CDR1 is LGHNA, CDR2 YSLEER.

Of note for this clonotype: A much larger clone lies a single base off, so this may be a read error. CDR3 loop: CASGPGVSAEAFF. The CDR3 region has the DNA TGTGCCAGCGGCCCAGGGGTTTCCGCTGAAGCTTTCTTT. V usage is TRBV13 and J usage is TRBJ1-1; a possible D gene is TRBD1 (6 bases). With 8 bases removed from V and 6 bases from J, the gap between germline ends came to 16 bases. The CDR3 length is 13 residues. The V gene's germline CDR1 is PRHDT and CDR2 FYEKMQ (reference sequence).

This clonotype was counted between two and nine times. The V gene is TRBV29-1, the J gene TRBJ1-1; no firm D call. Germline assignment: CDR1 SQVTM and CDR2 ANQGSEA. This CDR3 spans 14 amino acids. V dropped 4 bases and J dropped 0 bases, with 12 bases sitting between them. The CDR3 sequence: CSVGSAGMNTEAFF. CDR3 DNA: TGCAGCGTTGGTAGCGCGGGCATGAACACTGAAGCTTTCTTT.

A few counts support this clonotype. The chain is built from TRBV7-2 and TRBJ2-7, with no clear D. Germline CDR1 SGHTA, CDR2 FQGNSA. CDR3 length: 11 amino acids. V gave up 1 base and J gave up 7 bases, with 5 bases separating them. The CDR3 is CASSLVQEQYF. The DNA for the CDR3 is TGTGCCAGCAGCTTAGTGCAAGAGCAGTACTTC.